A selection of T cell receptor beta chains follows, all from one sample in a study of CD8+CD57+ T cells in acquired aplastic anemia. MiXCR, run by TCRdb on the reads, gives a single entry per CDR3 protein. The data contain about 180,000 distinct CDR3 sequences, 47% of them singletons. Material: sorted CD4+, CD8+, or CD8+CD57+ T cells (not recorded which) from PBMCs. The source is a human donor with aplastic anemia. CDR3s include the opening cysteine and the closing phenylalanine or tryptophan. D genes are given only for firm matches. Clone sizes are given selectively: once, few, many, or a class where the clone is expanded.

clone size	D gene	V gene	CDR3 length	J gene	CDR3 DNA	CDR3 protein
NA	TRBD1	TRBV7-9	12	TRBJ1-5	TGTGCCAGTGGACAGGGCATCAAGCCCCAGCATTTT	CASGQGIKPQHF
NA	TRBD1	TRBV12-3/TRBV12-4	14	TRBJ1-6	TGTGCCAGCAGTTTAAGGGGGCCGGGGTCACCCCTCCACTTT	CASSLRGPGSPLHF
many	NA	TRBV7-2	15	TRBJ1-6	TGTGCCAGCAGCTTGGAGGGCTCAAGAAATTCACCCCTCCACTTT	CASSLEGSRNSPLHF
NA	NA	TRBV2	17	TRBJ1-1	TGTGCCAGCAGTGAAGCGCTTGTCGGTCCAGGGAACACTGAAGCTTTCTTT	CASSEALVGPGNTEAFF
NA	TRBD2	TRBV24-1	16	TRBJ2-1	TGTGCCACCAGTGACCAGGGACTAGCGGAATACAATGAGCAGTTCTTC	CATSDQGLAEYNEQFF
NA	TRBD2	TRBV7-3	17	TRBJ2-1	TGTGCCAGCAGCTTAGGCCGGGTAGCGGGAGTCTCCAATGAGCAGTTCTTC	CASSLGRVAGVSNEQFF
NA	TRBD1	TRBV27	15	TRBJ2-7	TGTGCCAGCAGTCTACAGGACAGGGAAAACTACGAGCAGTACTTC	CASSLQDRENYEQYF
NA	TRBD2	TRBV20-1	15	TRBJ2-1	TGCAGTGCTAGTACGACTAGCGGGGGGGGCGATGAGCAGTTCTTC	CSASTTSGGGDEQFF
many	NA	TRBV9	14	TRBJ1-6	TGTGCCAGCAGGCGGGGGGAGGGGGGTTCACCCCTCCACTTT	CASRRGEGGSPLHF
many	NA	TRBV7-9	16	TRBJ1-3	TGTGCCAGCAGCTTCCGAACGGAGGCTGGGGGAAACACCATATATTTT	CASSFRTEAGGNTIYF
NA	NA	TRBV2	14	TRBJ1-1	TGTGCCAGCAGACTCGGGGGGCGACCCACTGAAGCTTTCTTT	CASRLGGRPTEAFF
few	NA	TRBV6-1	16	TRBJ2-3	TGTGCCAGCAGCCCCGTTTCGGCGGGGAGCACAGATACGCAGTATTTT	CASSPVSAGSTDTQYF
many	TRBD2	TRBV7-2	15	TRBJ2-7	TGTGCCAGCAGTGGGTTGAGCGGGGCTCGCTACGAGCAGTACTTC	CASSGLSGARYEQYF
many	NA	TRBV6-1	13	TRBJ2-2	TGTGCCAGCACTGACCGGAACACCGGGGAGCTGTTTTTT	CASTDRNTGELFF
many	NA	TRBV11-1	13	TRBJ1-1	TGTGCCAGCAGCCGGACAGAGAACACTGAAGCTTTCTTT	CASSRTENTEAFF
NA	NA	TRBV2	14	TRBJ1-3	TGTGCCAGCAGTGAGGCCAGCACTGGAAACACCATATATTTT	CASSEASTGNTIYF
NA	NA	TRBV20-1	12	TRBJ2-1	TGCAGTGCTAGAGGGGATCTGGATGAGCAGTTCTTC	CSARGDLDEQFF
many	TRBD2	TRBV3-1	15	TRBJ2-7	TGTGCCAGCAGCAACAGACTAGCGGTTACCTACGAGCAGTACTTC	CASSNRLAVTYEQYF
once	TRBD1	TRBV20-1	13	TRBJ2-7	TGCAGTGCTACCGGGACAGGGCCTTACGAGCAGTACTTC	CSATGTGPYEQYF
NA	NA	TRBV20-1	14	TRBJ2-3	TGCAGTGCTAGAGATCTACGGGCCACAGATACGCAGTATTTT	CSARDLRATDTQYF
NA	NA	TRBV7-9	13	TRBJ1-1	TGTGCCCTTCAGGATCGGAGCACTTCTGAAGCTTTCTTT	CALQDRSTSEAFF
few	TRBD2	TRBV4-2	16	TRBJ2-1	TGTGCCAGCAGCCAAGGGCTAGCGGGGGGGTTCGATGAGCAGTTCTTC	CASSQGLAGGFDEQFF